Below, 3 T cell receptor beta chains from the same sample are listed, as sequenced in a study of T cell responses to AZD1222 COVID-19 vaccine. Repertoires were generated with immunoSEQ multiplex PCR, while TCRdb's copy carries only in-frame clones and drops some. Here the sample spans some 150,000 clones, 70% to 90% being singletons. The starting material was peripheral blood, obtained on day 0 of MenACWY control vaccination. Receptor source: an adult in good health.

This CDR3 reads CASSMNSGGAGETQYF. The CDR3 nucleotides are TGTGCCAGCAGCATGAATAGCGGGGGGGCCGGAGAGACCCAGTACTTC. This chain connects TRBV2 to TRBJ2-5; TRBD2 aligns across 11 bases. V lost 6 bases to trimming and J lost 4 bases; unmatched junction nucleotides: 10. The CDR3 has 16 residues. CDR1 and CDR2 from the germline V gene are SNHLY and FYNNEI.

The V gene is TRBV5-1, the J gene TRBJ2-7; 8 nucleotides line up with TRBD1. Looked up from germline, CDR1 is SGHRS and CDR2 is YFSETQ. The length of the CDR3 is 15 residues. V trimming: 5 bases; J trimming: 6 bases; junction bases outside the gene matches: 13. The CDR3 loop reads CASSSTGQGATEQYF. Written as DNA, the CDR3 is TGCGCCAGCAGTTCCACGGGGCAGGGGGCGACCGAGCAGTACTTC. Full variable domain (outside the CDR3, taken from reference TRBV5-1 and TRBJ2-7): KAGVTQTPRYLIKTRGQQVTLSCSPISGHRSVSWYQQTPGQGLQFLFEYFSETQRNKGNFPGRFSGRQFSNSRSEMNVSTLELGDSALYLCASSSTGQGATEQYFGPGTRLTVT.

CDR3 loop: CASSPSTRNANTGELFF. DNA of the CDR3: TGTGCCAGCAGCCCAAGCACCAGGAACGCGAACACCGGGGAGCTGTTTTTT. V gene TRBV7-2 combines with J gene TRBJ2-2; no clear D gene. The CDR3 loop spans 17 amino acids. The V end lost 5 bases, the J end lost 0 bases, and 16 bases lay between the germline ends. The germline V gene has CDR1 SGHTA and CDR2 FQGNSA.